The rows below give T cell receptor beta chains drawn from one sample of a study of shared clonotypes between healthy human individuals. Data came from immunoSEQ multiplex PCR; TCRdb stores just in-frame clones and leaves some out. Among about 110,000 clones, 67% were seen once, and the ten largest hold almost 25%. The sample consisted of memory CD8+ T cells sorted from blood. Every receptor here comes from a woman aged 25 to 39 in good health. Both conserved end residues are part of each CDR3. The order of the fields is V gene, clone size, D gene, J gene, CDR3 protein, CDR3 DNA. D genes are given only for firm matches. A clone size is listed for some rows: how often the clone was seen (once, few, many), or a class if it is expanded.

V gene: TRBV4-1
clone size: NA
D gene: NA
J gene: TRBJ1-2
CDR3 protein: CASSQEFRGRRGYTF
CDR3 DNA: TGCGCCAGCAGCCAAGAATTCAGGGGAAGGAGAGGCTACACCTTC

V gene: TRBV11-2
clone size: NA
D gene: NA
J gene: TRBJ1-3
CDR3 protein: CASSLGTEGNTIYF
CDR3 DNA: TGTGCCAGCAGCTTAGGGACAGAAGGAAACACCATATATTTT

V gene: TRBV5-1
clone size: once
D gene: TRBD2
J gene: TRBJ2-3
CDR3 protein: CASSTSGRASSTDTQYF
CDR3 DNA: TGCGCCAGCAGTACTAGCGGGAGGGCCAGTAGCACAGATACGCAGTATTTT

V gene: TRBV5-1
clone size: NA
D gene: NA
J gene: TRBJ2-2
CDR3 protein: CASSLEWSGTGELFF
CDR3 DNA: TGCGCCAGCAGCTTGGAATGGTCTGGCACCGGGGAGCTGTTTTTT

V gene: TRBV6-6
clone size: NA
D gene: TRBD2
J gene: TRBJ2-1
CDR3 protein: CASSPFRLAEANEQFF
CDR3 DNA: TGTGCCAGCAGCCCCTTTCGACTAGCGGAGGCAAATGAGCAGTTCTTC

V gene: TRBV6-1
clone size: many
D gene: NA
J gene: TRBJ2-1
CDR3 protein: CASSEQGHNEQFF
CDR3 DNA: TGTGCCAGCAGTGAACAGGGACACAATGAGCAGTTCTTC

V gene: TRBV7-9
clone size: few
D gene: TRBD1
J gene: TRBJ2-1
CDR3 protein: CASSPRGGSGYNEQFF
CDR3 DNA: TGTGCCAGCAGCCCAAGAGGGGGCTCTGGCTACAATGAGCAGTTCTTC

V gene: TRBV7-9
clone size: NA
D gene: TRBD1
J gene: TRBJ2-1
CDR3 protein: CASSPRTGGNNEQFF
CDR3 DNA: TGTGCCAGCAGCCCGAGGACAGGGGGGAACAATGAGCAGTTCTTC

V gene: TRBV7-6
clone size: NA
D gene: TRBD2
J gene: TRBJ2-5
CDR3 protein: CASSLGLAGAYQETQYF
CDR3 DNA: TGTGCCAGCAGCCTGGGACTAGCGGGCGCGTACCAAGAGACCCAGTACTTC

V gene: TRBV30
clone size: NA
D gene: NA
J gene: TRBJ2-6
CDR3 protein: CAWSVQLGSGANVLTF
CDR3 DNA: TGTGCCTGGAGTGTACAGTTGGGCTCTGGGGCCAACGTCCTGACTTTC

V gene: TRBV4-1
clone size: NA
D gene: NA
J gene: TRBJ1-1
CDR3 protein: CASSQDTPGSTEAFF
CDR3 DNA: TGCGCCAGCAGCCAAGATACTCCGGGTAGCACTGAAGCTTTCTTT

V gene: TRBV28
clone size: NA
D gene: NA
J gene: TRBJ1-2
CDR3 protein: CASSSLTGLNYGYTF
CDR3 DNA: TGTGCCAGCAGTTCTCTGACAGGTTTGAACTATGGCTACACCTTC

V gene: TRBV25-1
clone size: NA
D gene: NA
J gene: TRBJ2-4
CDR3 protein: CASSEDSKSQGGKNIQYF
CDR3 DNA: TGTGCCAGCAGTGAGGACTCCAAATCTCAGGGGGGCAAAAACATTCAGTACTTC

V gene: TRBV6-4
clone size: many
D gene: TRBD2
J gene: TRBJ2-1
CDR3 protein: CASSDSSGSPGNEQFF
CDR3 DNA: TGTGCCAGCAGTGACTCTAGCGGGAGTCCGGGGAATGAGCAGTTCTTC

V gene: TRBV13
clone size: NA
D gene: TRBD2
J gene: TRBJ2-7
CDR3 protein: CASGPLGTTYEQYF
CDR3 DNA: TGTGCCAGCGGGCCTCTTGGGACTACCTACGAGCAGTACTTC

V gene: TRBV29-1
clone size: NA
D gene: NA
J gene: TRBJ2-5
CDR3 protein: CSVGVEDQYF
CDR3 DNA: TGCAGCGTTGGGGTGGAGGACCAGTACTTC

V gene: TRBV2
clone size: NA
D gene: TRBD1
J gene: TRBJ1-6
CDR3 protein: CASISDRGSINSPLHF
CDR3 DNA: TGTGCCAGCATTAGCGACAGGGGTTCCATTAATTCACCCCTCCACTTT

V gene: TRBV18
clone size: many
D gene: NA
J gene: TRBJ1-1
CDR3 protein: CASSPNPSTEAFF
CDR3 DNA: TGTGCCAGCTCACCTAATCCGTCGACTGAAGCTTTCTTT

V gene: TRBV4-1
clone size: NA
D gene: NA
J gene: TRBJ2-1
CDR3 protein: CASSQVWKGSDEQFF
CDR3 DNA: TGCGCCAGCAGCCAAGTATGGAAGGGGAGTGATGAGCAGTTCTTC

V gene: TRBV4-2
clone size: NA
D gene: NA
J gene: TRBJ1-3
CDR3 protein: CASSQEEGFTSGNTIYF
CDR3 DNA: TGTGCCAGCAGCCAAGAGGAGGGATTCACCTCTGGAAACACCATATATTTT

V gene: TRBV28
clone size: once
D gene: NA
J gene: TRBJ2-1
CDR3 protein: CASSPPASLSYNEQFF
CDR3 DNA: TGTGCCAGCAGTCCCCCGGCCAGCCTCTCCTACAATGAGCAGTTCTTC

V gene: TRBV27
clone size: few
D gene: NA
J gene: TRBJ2-1
CDR3 protein: CATTSSYNEQFF
CDR3 DNA: TGTGCCACGACTAGCTCCTACAATGAGCAGTTCTTC

V gene: TRBV2
clone size: NA
D gene: NA
J gene: TRBJ2-7
CDR3 protein: CASSGGGGYEQYF
CDR3 DNA: TGTGCCAGCAGTGGGGGAGGGGGCTACGAGCAGTACTTC

V gene: TRBV6-6
clone size: NA
D gene: NA
J gene: TRBJ2-7
CDR3 protein: CASNRGSYEQYF
CDR3 DNA: TGTGCCAGCAATCGGGGGTCCTACGAGCAGTACTTC

V gene: TRBV9
clone size: NA
D gene: NA
J gene: TRBJ2-1
CDR3 protein: CASSVAWGSGNEQFF
CDR3 DNA: TGTGCCAGCAGCGTAGCTTGGGGTAGCGGAAATGAGCAGTTCTTC

V gene: TRBV5-4
clone size: NA
D gene: NA
J gene: TRBJ2-7
CDR3 protein: CASSFKLTGEQYF
CDR3 DNA: TGTGCCAGCAGCTTTAAGCTGACCGGCGAGCAGTACTTC

V gene: TRBV28
clone size: NA
D gene: NA
J gene: TRBJ1-2
CDR3 protein: CASSFVAENYGYTF
CDR3 DNA: TGTGCCAGCAGTTTCGTCGCAGAGAACTATGGCTACACCTTC

V gene: TRBV2
clone size: NA
D gene: TRBD2
J gene: TRBJ2-4
CDR3 protein: CASSGLRGAGGGNIQYF
CDR3 DNA: TGTGCCAGCAGTGGGCTCCGGGGGGCGGGAGGAGGAAACATTCAGTACTTC

V gene: TRBV27
clone size: many
D gene: TRBD2
J gene: TRBJ2-7
CDR3 protein: CASTPTVSGAREQYF
CDR3 DNA: TGTGCCAGCACTCCAACCGTTAGCGGGGCCCGCGAGCAGTACTTC

V gene: TRBV28
clone size: NA
D gene: NA
J gene: TRBJ1-5
CDR3 protein: CASSPIRDGNQPQHF
CDR3 DNA: TGTGCCAGCAGTCCGATCCGGGACGGCAATCAGCCCCAGCATTTT

V gene: TRBV29-1
clone size: NA
D gene: NA
J gene: TRBJ1-1
CDR3 protein: CSVERMNTEAFF
CDR3 DNA: TGCAGCGTTGAGAGAATGAACACTGAAGCTTTCTTT

V gene: TRBV29-1
clone size: NA
D gene: NA
J gene: TRBJ2-1
CDR3 protein: CSVGAQSDEQFF
CDR3 DNA: TGCAGCGTTGGGGCCCAAAGTGATGAGCAGTTCTTC

V gene: TRBV5-1
clone size: NA
D gene: NA
J gene: TRBJ2-1
CDR3 protein: CASSLGPDGIYNEQFF
CDR3 DNA: TGCGCCAGCAGCTTGGGGCCGGACGGAATTTACAATGAGCAGTTCTTC

V gene: TRBV5-6
clone size: once
D gene: NA
J gene: TRBJ2-1
CDR3 protein: CASSYAGLGEFF
CDR3 DNA: TGTGCCAGCAGCTACGCCGGGCTCGGTGAGTTCTTC

V gene: TRBV25-1
clone size: NA
D gene: NA
J gene: TRBJ1-3
CDR3 protein: CASSGGGYENTIYF
CDR3 DNA: TGTGCCAGCAGTGGAGGGGGGTACGAAAACACCATATATTTT

V gene: TRBV27
clone size: NA
D gene: NA
J gene: TRBJ2-2
CDR3 protein: CATSPGAKNGELFF
CDR3 DNA: TGTGCCACCTCACCCGGGGCAAAGAACGGGGAGCTGTTTTTT

V gene: TRBV7-8
clone size: NA
D gene: NA
J gene: TRBJ2-7
CDR3 protein: CASSLERTSYEQYF
CDR3 DNA: TGTGCCAGCAGCTTAGAACGGACCTCCTACGAGCAGTACTTC

V gene: TRBV6-1
clone size: NA
D gene: NA
J gene: TRBJ1-4
CDR3 protein: CASRLGVEAEKLFF
CDR3 DNA: TGTGCCAGCAGATTGGGGGTGGAAGCGGAAAAACTGTTTTTT

V gene: TRBV27
clone size: NA
D gene: TRBD1
J gene: TRBJ1-1
CDR3 protein: CASSPRTGGRNTEAFF
CDR3 DNA: TGTGCCAGCAGTCCCAGGACAGGGGGCCGGAACACTGAAGCTTTCTTT

V gene: TRBV28
clone size: NA
D gene: NA
J gene: TRBJ2-7
CDR3 protein: CASSPPRGLNSYEQYF
CDR3 DNA: TGTGCCAGCAGTCCCCCCCGGGGACTGAACTCCTACGAGCAGTACTTC